Ten or more counts support the clone carrying this TCR beta chain. Its antigen is not known. The data were obtained in a study of early T cells in non-severe SARS-CoV-2 infection. The wider study: RNA in bulk from unsorted whole blood was sequenced, and chains were unpaired.

Each cDNA molecule carried a unique molecular identifier. In TCRdb, the 5' RACE reads were re-called with MiXCR into one record per CDR3 protein. The sample lists about 32,000 distinct CDR3 sequences, 4% to 5% occurring once. General study points: Database matching using VDJdb favored anti-spike CD8 responses, with private and CD4 specificities left missing.

V was clipped by 7 bases and J by 7 bases; unmatched bases: 6. The CDR3 consists of 14 residues. The sequenced material came from whole blood. The chain employs TRBV12-3 or TRBV12-4 and TRBJ2-1; 11 bases agree with TRBD2. This TCR came from an adult who was a healthcare worker with PCR-confirmed SARS-CoV-2 infection or an uninfected control (not recorded which). In nucleotides, the CDR3 is TGTGCCAGCACCTCTAGCGGGAGGTGGAATGAGCAGTTCTTC. It encodes CASTSSGRWNEQFF.